The 2 T cell receptor beta chains in this list originate from one sample, sequenced in a study of cytomegalovirus exposure and HLA in healthy donors. PCR amplification relied on 60 Vbeta primers (plus 13 Jbeta primers). The assay was immunoSEQ multiplex PCR, and TCRdb's table has in-frame clones only and misses some. Among 150,000 to 200,000 clones listed, 75% to 90% were seen once. The sample was PBMCs. The receptors here all came from a woman aged 18 to 35 in good health and CMV-seronegative.

The V and J genes are TRBV19 and TRBJ2-2; the D gene is possibly TRBD1 (5 bases). Germline V lookup: CDR1 LNHDA, CDR2 SQIVND (reference sequence). V was cut by 1 base and J by 5 bases, with 11 bases left in between. This CDR3 has 15 amino acids. The CDR3 loop is CASSIAGLGTGELFF. DNA for the CDR3: TGTGCCAGTAGTATAGCAGGGCTGGGGACCGGGGAGCTGTTTTTT.

This chain uses TRBV7-9 with TRBJ2-1; TRBD1 agrees at 7 bases. Trimming cost V 1 base and J 4 bases; bases outside gene matches: 1. The germline V gene has CDR1 SEHNR and CDR2 FQNEAQ (reference sequence). This CDR3 is built from 14 residues. The CDR3 reads CASSLETGYNEQFF. The CDR3 nucleotides are TGTGCCAGCAGCTTAGAGACAGGGTACAATGAGCAGTTCTTC.